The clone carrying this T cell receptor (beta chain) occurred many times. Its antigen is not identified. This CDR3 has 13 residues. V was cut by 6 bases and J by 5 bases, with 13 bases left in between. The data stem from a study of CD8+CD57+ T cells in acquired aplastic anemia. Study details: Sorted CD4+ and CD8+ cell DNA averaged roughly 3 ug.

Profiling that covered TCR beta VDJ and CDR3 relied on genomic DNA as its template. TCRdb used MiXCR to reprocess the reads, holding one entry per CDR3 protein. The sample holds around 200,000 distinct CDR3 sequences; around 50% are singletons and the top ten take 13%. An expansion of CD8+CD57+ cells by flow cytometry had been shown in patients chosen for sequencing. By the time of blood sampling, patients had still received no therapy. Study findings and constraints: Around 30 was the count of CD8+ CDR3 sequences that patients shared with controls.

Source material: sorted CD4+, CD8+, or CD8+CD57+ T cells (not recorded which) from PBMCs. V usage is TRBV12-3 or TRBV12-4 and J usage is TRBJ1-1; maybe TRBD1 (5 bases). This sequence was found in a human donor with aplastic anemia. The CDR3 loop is CASRVGGWTEAFF. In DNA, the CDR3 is TGTGCCAGCAGGGTCGGGGGTTGGACTGAAGCTTTCTTT.